A single sample is the source of the 25 T cell receptor beta chains below, sequenced in a study of shared clonotypes between healthy human individuals. Sequenced by immunoSEQ multiplex PCR; TCRdb stores in-frame clones only, minus some. This table has roughly 110,000 clones, around 68% appearing once. The sequenced material came from memory CD8+ T cells sorted from blood. The subset is: CD45RO+ cells pooled with CCR7-negative TemRA cells. Receptors originate from a woman in her thirties in good health.

V and J are TRBV19 and TRBJ2-3; the match to TRBD2 covers 14 bases. This CDR3 comprises 14 residues. The trim removed 10 bases at V and 11 bases at J, leaving 11 bases unmatched. The germline V gene encodes CDR1 LNHDA and CDR2 SQIVND (reference sequence). The CDR3 sequence is CATGLAGGQLGQYF. Written as DNA, the CDR3 is TGTGCCACCGGACTAGCGGGAGGCCAGTTGGGGCAGTATTTT.

The chain has TRBV7-9 and TRBJ2-7, with D tentatively TRBD2 (6 bases). The CDR3 spans 17 residues. Germline assignment: CDR1 SEHNR and CDR2 FQNEAQ (reference sequence). The germline V and J ends were trimmed by 5 bases and 1 base, with 21 bases remaining between them. The CDR3 DNA is TGTGCCAGCAGCCGCGCCCCTTGGAGGGTGGGGTCCTACGAGCAGTACTTC. Amino acids: CASSRAPWRVGSYEQYF.

The rearrangement links TRBV19 to TRBJ2-1; 7 positions agree with TRBD2. CDR1 is LNHDA, CDR2 SQIVND, per germline (reference sequence). J lost 0 bases, V lost 5 bases, and 4 bases had no gene match. The CDR3 is made up of 15 amino acids. The CDR3 loop reads CASSSLADSYNEQFF. The CDR3 DNA sequence: TGTGCCAGTAGTTCCCTAGCGGACTCCTACAATGAGCAGTTCTTC.

This clone came up many times. The chain uses TRBV28 and TRBJ2-1; the D is unclear. The CDR3 spans 13 residues. Trimming removed 7 bases at V and 0 bases at J, with 7 bases between. The germline CDR1 and CDR2 sequences are MDHEN and SYDVKM. The CDR3 DNA sequence: TGTGCCAGCAAAGAGGCCTCCTACAATGAGCAGTTCTTC. Translation: CASKEASYNEQFF.

This clone was detected only once. V gene TRBV7-9 combines with J gene TRBJ2-3, with 10 bases matching TRBD2. Germline V CDR1 and CDR2: SEHNR, FQNEAQ (reference sequence). The CDR3 consists of 14 residues. Germline trimming cut 5 bases from V and 4 bases from J; bases unmatched to any gene: 3. The CDR3 loop is CASSISGRSDTQYF. The CDR3 DNA reads as TGTGCCAGCAGCATTAGCGGGAGGTCAGATACGCAGTATTTT.

The gene calls are TRBV5-1 and TRBJ2-1, with D perhaps matching TRBD1 (6 bases). Germline V CDR1 and CDR2: SGHRS, YFSETQ. This CDR3 comprises 15 residues. Deletions cut 4 bases from V and 4 bases from J, with 15 bases between. The CDR3 loop reads CASSPDSGAYNEQFF. The CDR3 coding sequence is TGCGCCAGCAGCCCGGACAGTGGGGCGTACAATGAGCAGTTCTTC.

J is TRBJ2-5 and V is TRBV18; D remains unclear. This CDR3 contains 14 residues. V was clipped by 3 bases and J by 3 bases, with 11 bases between them. In germline, CDR1 is KGHSH, CDR2 LQKENI. The CDR3 protein is CASSPYSKEETQYF. The CDR3 bases are TGTGCCAGCTCACCCTACAGCAAAGAAGAGACCCAGTACTTC.

The chain joins TRBV15 to TRBJ2-7; maybe TRBD1 (5 bases). Trimming took 0 bases from V and 5 from J, leaving 14 bases between them. The CDR3 is 15 residues long. Germline V gene lookup returns CDR1 LNHNV and CDR2 YYDKDF (reference sequence). The CDR3 DNA reads as TGTGCCACCAGCAGAGATCAGGGCCTGGACCACGAGCAGTACTTC. Translated, it gives CATSRDQGLDHEQYF.

This clone was observed a single time. The chain has TRBV11-2 and TRBJ2-1; 8 bases fit TRBD1. The CDR3 contains 17 residues. The V segment lost 7 bases and the J segment 2 bases; nucleotides outside the gene matches: 13. Per germline, CDR1 SGHAT and CDR2 FQNNGV. The CDR3 DNA sequence: TGTGCCAGCACCAAATCGAAGGACAGGGCGCCCTACAATGAGCAGTTCTTC. Its protein is CASTKSKDRAPYNEQFF. Based on the CDR3 plus reference TRBV11-2 and TRBJ2-1, the full variable domain is EAGVAQSPRYKIIEKRQSVAFWCNPISGHATLYWYQQILGQGPKLLIQFQNNGVVDDSQLPKDRFSAERLKGVDSTLKIQPAKLEDSAVYLCASTKSKDRAPYNEQFFGPGTRLTVL.

This chain links TRBV6-5 with TRBJ1-1; no definite D call. CDR1 and CDR2 (germline): MNHEY, SVGAGI. The CDR3 extends over 14 amino acids. V was trimmed by 2 bases and J by 4 bases, leaving 11 bases between them. For the CDR3, the DNA is TGTGCCAGCAGTTACCGAAGCGAGCCCACTGAAGCTTTCTTT. This gives the protein CASSYRSEPTEAFF.

The sample holds a few counts of this clone. The genes are TRBV4-1 and TRBJ2-1; 8 bases align to TRBD2. With 4 bases clipped from V and 5 bases from J, the junction kept 4 bases outside the gene matches. The CDR3 totals 14 residues. Germline V gene lookup returns CDR1 MGHRA and CDR2 YSYEKL. CDR3 protein: CASSLLTSDNEQFF. DNA for the CDR3: TGCGCCAGCAGCCTGTTGACTAGCGACAATGAGCAGTTCTTC.

This chain joins TRBV25-1 and TRBJ2-1, with 9 bases fitting TRBD2. V lost 6 bases, J lost 8 bases, and 14 bases stayed unmatched. Germline CDR1 is MGHDK and CDR2 is SYGVNS. The CDR3 spans 16 residues. CDR3 protein: CASSLRPSGRSDEQFF. For the CDR3, the DNA is TGTGCCAGCAGCCTCCGACCGAGCGGGAGGTCCGATGAGCAGTTCTTC.

The chain joins TRBV4-1 to TRBJ1-4; perhaps TRBD1 as D (5 bases). Germline CDR1 MGHRA, CDR2 YSYEKL. The V gene lost 1 base and the J gene lost 8 bases, with 17 bases spanning the gap. The CDR3 contains 16 residues. The CDR3 reads CASSQGIGDVGEKLFF. The CDR3 DNA reads as TGCGCCAGCAGCCAAGGTATAGGGGATGTCGGGGAAAAACTGTTTTTT.

This chain links TRBV9 with TRBJ1-1; no clear D. V was pared by 4 bases and J by 3 bases, with 16 bases between. This CDR3 has 15 amino acids. From germline, CDR1 is SGDLS and CDR2 YYNGEE. The DNA for the CDR3 is TGTGCCAGCAGCCCCAGAGCCCTAGTGGACACTGAAGCTTTCTTT. This encodes CASSPRALVDTEAFF.

The chain couples TRBV15 to TRBJ2-7, with D maybe TRBD2 (6 bases). This CDR3 is 15 amino acids long. Germline assignment: CDR1 LNHNV and CDR2 YYDKDF (reference sequence). V was trimmed by 5 bases and J by 4 bases, leaving 18 bases between them. CDR3 residues: CATSERVFTPYEQYF. Written as DNA, the CDR3 is TGTGCCACCAGCGAGCGGGTCTTTACACCTTACGAGCAGTACTTC.

The chain has TRBV5-5 and TRBJ1-1; D may be TRBD1 (5 bases). The length of the CDR3 is 14 residues. Trimming shortened V by 1 base and J by 2 bases, and 9 bases separated the two germline ends. Looked up from germline, CDR1 is SGHKS and CDR2 is YYEKEE (reference sequence). CDR3 in DNA: TGTGCCAGCAGCTTGAGCTGGGGCAACACTGAAGCTTTCTTT. This encodes CASSLSWGNTEAFF.

This clone was detected many times. The chain combines TRBV7-2 with TRBJ2-7; 12 bases are shared with TRBD2. The CDR3 is 16 amino acids. CDR1 is SGHTA and CDR2 is FQGNSA in the germline V gene. Trimming removed 1 base from V and 2 bases from J; junction bases left unmatched: 3. The CDR3 DNA reads TGTGCCAGCAGCTTAGGCCTAGCGGGAGGGACCTACGAGCAGTACTTC. Protein sequence: CASSLGLAGGTYEQYF.

V is TRBV19 and J is TRBJ1-1; D not certain. The CDR3 contains 13 residues. Germline V CDR1 and CDR2: LNHDA, SQIVND (reference sequence). Trimming took off 7 bases at V and 0 bases at J, with 9 bases between the two ends. The CDR3: CASNSQMNTEAFF. The CDR3 DNA is TGTGCCAGTAATTCCCAGATGAACACTGAAGCTTTCTTT.

The V call is TRBV6-4, the J call TRBJ2-3, with 8 bases that match TRBD2. The CDR3 length is 15 residues. V gave up 0 bases and J gave up 2 bases; unmatched junction bases: 1. CDR1 is MRHNA and CDR2 is SNTAGT in the germline V gene. CDR3 bases: TGTGCCAGCAGTGACTCGCGGGAGGCCACAGATACGCAGTATTTT. It is translated as CASSDSREATDTQYF.

This chain connects TRBV11-2 to TRBJ2-5; D is unclear. The CDR3 totals 13 residues. Germline CDR1 and CDR2: SGHAT and FQNNGV. V was clipped by 4 bases and J by 5 bases, with 11 bases between them. Here the CDR3 reads CASSSRAGETQYF. CDR3 coding DNA: TGTGCCAGCAGCTCAAGGGCAGGCGAGACCCAGTACTTC.

The V call is TRBV27, the J call TRBJ2-3, with 10 bases aligning to TRBD2. The J segment lost 5 bases and the V segment lost 1 base, leaving 3 bases of the junction unmatched. This CDR3 spans 15 amino acids. Germline-derived CDR1 and CDR2 are MNHEY and SMNVEV (reference sequence). Here the CDR3 DNA reads TGTGCCAGCAGTTTATGGGCTAGCGGGAGAGATACGCAGTATTTT. Translated: CASSLWASGRDTQYF.

The CDR3 nucleotides are TGTGCCAGCAGTGACGGGACAGGGGGCAATGAGCAGTTCTTC. Its translation: CASSDGTGGNEQFF. The genes are TRBV6-6 and TRBJ2-1; 11 nucleotides match TRBD1. The V gene's germline CDR1 is MNHNY and CDR2 SVGAGI (reference sequence). This CDR3 spans 14 amino acids. The V and J ends lost 5 bases and 6 bases, in that order; junction bases with no gene match: 3.

This clone appeared many times. The chain employs TRBV25-1 and TRBJ2-2, with 7 bases identical to TRBD1. Unmatched junction bases numbered 9, after V lost 6 bases and J lost 5 bases. Germline V lookup: CDR1 MGHDK, CDR2 SYGVNS. CDR3 length equals 15 residues. Here the CDR3 DNA reads TGTGCCAGCAGCCCAATGGGACAGTCGACCGGGGAGCTGTTTTTT. Translation: CASSPMGQSTGELFF.

The chain carries TRBV29-1 and TRBJ1-3, with TRBD1 as a possible D gene (5 bases). Germline lookup yields CDR1 SQVTM and CDR2 ANQGSEA. V was pared by 3 bases and J by 2 bases, with 11 bases between. This CDR3 is 14 amino acids long. Here the CDR3 reads CSVDPGQAGNTIYF. The CDR3 coding sequence is TGCAGCGTTGATCCGGGGCAGGCTGGAAACACCATATATTTT.

The V call is TRBV14, the J call TRBJ2-1; TRBD2 agrees at 8 bases. The CDR3 is 16 amino acids. J was trimmed by 4 bases and V by 5 bases; bases with no gene match: 10. CDR1 is SGHDN, CDR2 FVKESK, per germline. CDR3 sequence (DNA): TGTGCCAGCAGCTACATAGCGGGAATGGGATACAATGAGCAGTTCTTC. The encoded protein is CASSYIAGMGYNEQFF. Variable domain in full (rest from reference TRBV14 and TRBJ2-1): EAGVTQFPSHSVIEKGQTVTLRCDPISGHDNLYWYRRVMGKEIKFLLHFVKESKQDESGMPNNRFLAERTGGTYSTLKVQPAELEDSGVYFCASSYIAGMGYNEQFFGPGTRLTVL.